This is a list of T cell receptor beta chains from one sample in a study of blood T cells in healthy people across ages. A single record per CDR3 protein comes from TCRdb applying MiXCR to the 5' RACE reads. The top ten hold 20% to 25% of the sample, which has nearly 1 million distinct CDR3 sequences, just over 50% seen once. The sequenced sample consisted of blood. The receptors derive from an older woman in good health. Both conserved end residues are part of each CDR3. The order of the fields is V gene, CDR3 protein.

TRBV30	CAWTAGGSSYEQYF
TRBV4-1	CASSQVGGGAETQYF
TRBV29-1	CSLSGGGTYNEQFF
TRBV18	CASSNRGAFYEQYF
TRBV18	CASSPQLSGPYQETQFF
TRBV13	CASSLGRWNEQFF
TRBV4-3	CASSQDGLGGVVDTQYF
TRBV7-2	CASSLRGSTNYEQYF
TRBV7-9	CASSRGDDTGELFF
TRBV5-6	CASSLGYGWETDYGYTF
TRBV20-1	CSARVEREGNEQFF
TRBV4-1	CASSQVSLQGGVINYGYTF
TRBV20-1	CSASTGLGGWGEQYF
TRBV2	CASSALGVLQEGFYGYTF
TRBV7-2	CASSAGSPQYF
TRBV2	CASNRDTFYEQYF
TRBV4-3	CASSQSSAQFYNEQFF
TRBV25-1	CASSVHGQGGETQYF
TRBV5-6	CASSLTSVVWGDTQYF
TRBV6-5	CASSRRLASGANVLTF
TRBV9	CASSVTSGVHEQYF
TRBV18	CASSPIQGGNYEQYF
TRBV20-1	CGYLHGLGETQYF
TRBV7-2	CASSFGRGLVYEQYF
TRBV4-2	CASSQGTTPWADEQYF
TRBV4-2	CASSQEGGPQYF
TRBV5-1	CASSLYTRNNEQFF
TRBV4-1	CASSKPGLAVSQFF
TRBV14	CASSQASGFLPETQYF
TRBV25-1	CASTESQGAYEQYF
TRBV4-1	CASSQGRGVTQPQDF
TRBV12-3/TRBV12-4	CASSPIGQFSGANVLTF
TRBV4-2	CTSSLGSGAGQPQHF
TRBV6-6	CASSAGEATYGYTF
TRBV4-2	CASSQGGPDSYEQYF
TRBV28	CASSLSAGQTQYF
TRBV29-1	CSVEQGLGTQYF
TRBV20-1	CSARGTVENTEAFF
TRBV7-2	CASSSRTSGQNNEQFF
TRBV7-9	CASEPSEISEQYF
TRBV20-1	CSAKEFADTQYF
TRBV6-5	CASSYEAEQFF
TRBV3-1	CASSQVIAVQETQYF
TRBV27	CASSFVGGRYEQYF
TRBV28	CASNDRGYETQYF
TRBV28	CASSLLSRSSYNSPLHF
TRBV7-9	CASSLGSTGTYEQYF